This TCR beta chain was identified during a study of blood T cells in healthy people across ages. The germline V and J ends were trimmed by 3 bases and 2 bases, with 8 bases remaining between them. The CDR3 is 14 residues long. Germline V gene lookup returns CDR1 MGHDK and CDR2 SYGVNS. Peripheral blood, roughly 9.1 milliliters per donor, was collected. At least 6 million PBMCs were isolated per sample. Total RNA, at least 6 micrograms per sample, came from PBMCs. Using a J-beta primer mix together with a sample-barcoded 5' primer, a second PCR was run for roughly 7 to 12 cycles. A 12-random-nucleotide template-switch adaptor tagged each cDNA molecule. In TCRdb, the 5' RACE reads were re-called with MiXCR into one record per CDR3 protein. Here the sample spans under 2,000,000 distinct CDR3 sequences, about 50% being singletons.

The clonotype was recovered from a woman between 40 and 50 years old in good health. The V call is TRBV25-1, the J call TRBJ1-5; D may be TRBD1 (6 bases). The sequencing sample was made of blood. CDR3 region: CASSEGARNQPQHF. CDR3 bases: TGTGCCAGCAGTGAGGGGGCGCGCAATCAGCCCCAGCATTTT.